This entry features one T cell receptor (beta chain) sequence. The antigen is undetermined. The protocol was immunoSEQ multiplex PCR, while the TCRdb copy is restricted to in-frame clones and leaves out a portion. The sample contains under 75,000 clones, 70% to 90% of which appear only once. This sample is drawn from a study of OX40 agonist ivuxolimab in advanced cancers. General study points: In the 0.1-3.0 mg/kg groups, partial responders showed among the lowest expansion.

A history of autoimmune disease or systemic immunosuppression excluded patients. Trimming removed 4 bases at V and 0 bases at J, with 16 bases between. Germline V gene lookup returns CDR1 MNHNS and CDR2 SASEGT. CDR3 length equals 16 residues. This receptor was obtained from an adult with an advanced solid tumor such as melanoma, head and neck, liver or kidney cancer. Sequences were derived from CD4+ or CD8+ T cells sorted from blood, sampled in a trial of the OX40 agonist ivuxolimab. The rearrangement uses TRBV6-1 and TRBJ2-7; weak D call: TRBD2 (6 bases). The CDR3 region is CASSVLWGTGSYEQYF. CDR3 nucleotide sequence: TGTGCCAGCAGTGTCCTTTGGGGGACTGGCTCCTACGAGCAGTACTTC.